The next 25 T cell receptor beta chains were all read from a single sample in a study of cytomegalovirus exposure and HLA in healthy donors. The PCR had 60 Vbeta and 13 Jbeta primers. Profiling relied on immunoSEQ multiplex PCR, and the TCRdb table lists in-frame clones only, not all of them. The sample holds roughly 93,000 clones, around three quarters seen once. The specimen sequenced was PBMCs. All receptors come from a man aged 25 to 40 in good health and CMV-seronegative.

This clone came up a few times. The chain is built from TRBV6-5 and TRBJ1-1, with D unclear. The length of the CDR3 is 15 residues. V lost 0 bases, J lost 5 bases, and 13 bases lay in between. The germline V gene encodes CDR1 MNHEY and CDR2 SVGAGI. CDR3 amino acids: CASSYSVGFRTEAFF. DNA of the CDR3: TGTGCCAGCAGTTACTCTGTCGGGTTTCGGACTGAAGCTTTCTTT.

The chain links TRBV7-9 to TRBJ2-7; D is uncertain. The CDR3 sequence is 14 residues long. The V end lost 1 base, the J end lost 2 bases, and 9 bases lay between the germline ends. Germline V lookup: CDR1 SEHNR, CDR2 FQNEAQ (reference sequence). This chain's CDR3 is CASSLVTATYEQYF. Written as DNA, the CDR3 is TGTGCCAGCAGCTTAGTTACAGCTACCTACGAGCAGTACTTC.

This chain connects TRBV5-1 to TRBJ1-2, with a tentative D call TRBD1 (5 bases). Trimming cost V 7 bases and J 0 bases, with 13 bases left between them. Germline CDR1 is SGHRS and CDR2 is YFSETQ. This CDR3 is built from 14 residues. The CDR3 protein is CASRSTDSNYGYTF. CDR3 nucleotides: TGCGCCAGCCGATCGACAGACTCTAACTATGGCTACACCTTC.

V gene TRBV2 combines with J gene TRBJ1-4; 7 bases match TRBD1. This CDR3 contains 16 residues. The V gene end was trimmed by 3 bases and the J gene end by 8 bases; junction bases not matched to a gene: 12. CDR1 is SNHLY and CDR2 is FYNNEI in the germline V gene. The CDR3 is CASSDSVSGGKEKLFF. The CDR3 bases are TGTGCCAGCAGTGATAGTGTGTCAGGGGGGAAGGAAAAACTGTTTTTT.

This clone was picked up a small number of times. In DNA form, the CDR3 reads TGCGCCAGCAGCCAAGCAACAGGGGTGGGGCAGCCCCAGCATTTT. Translation gives CASSQATGVGQPQHF. The genes are TRBV4-3 and TRBJ1-5; 7 nucleotides match TRBD1. The V gene end was trimmed by 1 base and the J gene end by 7 bases; junction bases not matched to a gene: 7. This CDR3 spans 15 amino acids. Germline assignment: CDR1 LGHNA and CDR2 YSLEER.

The rearrangement links TRBV27 to TRBJ2-1; a weak D match, TRBD2 (6 bases). This CDR3 contains 16 residues. V was pared by 0 bases and J by 2 bases, with 11 bases between. Germline loops: CDR1 MNHEY, CDR2 SMNVEV (reference sequence). CDR3 region: CASSLSSGLTYNEQFF. Here the CDR3 DNA reads TGTGCCAGCAGTTTATCAAGCGGGTTGACCTACAATGAGCAGTTCTTC.

The chain couples TRBV2 to TRBJ2-2, with D perhaps matching TRBD2 (6 bases). Trimming took off 0 bases at V and 0 bases at J, with 11 bases between the two ends. CDR1 and CDR2 from the germline V gene are SNHLY and FYNNEI. The length of the CDR3 is 17 residues. The CDR3 nucleotides are TGTGCCAGCAGTGAAGCGCGGAGGGAGGCGAACACCGGGGAGCTGTTTTTT. As protein: CASSEARREANTGELFF.

The chain employs TRBV7-9 and TRBJ2-1, with 7 bases matching TRBD2. The CDR3 contains 16 residues. Germline CDR1 SEHNR, CDR2 FQNEAQ (reference sequence). The V segment lost 8 bases and the J segment 5 bases; nucleotides outside the gene matches: 15. The CDR3 DNA reads as TGTGCCAGCCCGGGGGTTATTGGGCGGGGGAACAATGAGCAGTTCTTC. This encodes CASPGVIGRGNNEQFF.

The chain is built from TRBV28 and TRBJ1-1, with TRBD1 matching 9 bases. CDR3 length: 15 residues. CDR1 is MDHEN, CDR2 SYDVKM, per germline. Unmatched junction bases numbered 7, after V lost 7 bases and J lost 1 base. The DNA for the CDR3 is TGTGCCAGCAACCCCTGGGACAGGGCGAACACTGAAGCTTTCTTT. The encoded protein is CASNPWDRANTEAFF.

This clone occurred a few times. V usage is TRBV10-1 and J usage is TRBJ1-5, with D perhaps matching TRBD1 (5 bases). The CDR3 totals 13 residues. Trimming stripped 5 bases from V and 10 bases from J, with 15 bases between. Germline V lookup: CDR1 WNHNN, CDR2 SYGVQD (reference sequence). CDR3 sequence (DNA): TGCGCCAGCAGTCAGACAGAGATGGGTCCCCAGCATTTT. Protein: CASSQTEMGPQHF.

The chain links TRBV2 to TRBJ1-5, with 7 bases lining up with TRBD1. The CDR3 runs to 15 residues. The germline gives CDR1 SNHLY, CDR2 FYNNEI. V lost 2 bases and J lost 4; bases outside the gene matches: 5. The DNA for the CDR3 is TGTGCCAGCAGTGAAAGGGGGACAGCTAATCAGCCCCAGCATTTT. Its protein is CASSERGTANQPQHF.

There are a few counts of this clone. The chain uses TRBV7-6 and TRBJ2-5; TRBD1 matches at 7 bases. V was clipped by 5 bases and J by 1 base; unmatched bases: 4. The CDR3 runs to 14 residues. Germline CDR1 reads SGHVS; CDR2 reads FNYEAQ. The chain's CDR3 is CASSDRTGQETQYF. CDR3 DNA: TGTGCCAGCAGCGACCGGACAGGCCAAGAGACCCAGTACTTC. The whole variable domain, filled in from reference TRBV7-6 and TRBJ2-5, reads GAGVSQSPRYKVTKRGQDVALRCDPISGHVSLYWYRQALGQGPEFLTYFNYEAQQDKSGLPNDRFSAERPEGSISTLTIQRTEQRDSAMYRCASSDRTGQETQYFGPGTRLLVL.

The chain recombines TRBV19 with TRBJ1-1, with 7 bases lining up with TRBD1. The CDR3 sequence is 17 residues long. V shed 4 bases and J 4 bases; nucleotides not matched to a gene: 15. The V gene's germline CDR1 is LNHDA and CDR2 SQIVND (reference sequence). CDR3 DNA sequence: TGTGCCAGTAGTAAACTCCTCTCACCAGGGGGGAGCACTGAAGCTTTCTTT. It codes for CASSKLLSPGGSTEAFF.

This clone was recorded a few times. The genes are TRBV4-1 and TRBJ1-6; D not certain. Per the germline V gene, CDR1 is MGHRA and CDR2 is YSYEKL. This CDR3 spans 14 amino acids. V lost 0 bases and J 10 bases, leaving 10 bases between the germline ends. CDR3 loop: CASSQDLSRSPLHF. The CDR3 DNA reads as TGCGCCAGCAGCCAAGACCTAAGCCGATCACCCCTCCACTTT.

The gene calls are TRBV14 and TRBJ1-1, with D possibly being TRBD1 (5 bases). Germline V gene sequence: CDR1 SGHDN, CDR2 FVKESK. The length of the CDR3 is 13 residues. Trimming removed 3 bases from V and 4 bases from J, with 9 bases in between. DNA for the CDR3: TGTGCCAGCAGCCAGGGGACTTCCACTGAAGCTTTCTTT. Encoded protein: CASSQGTSTEAFF.

The V call is TRBV6-5, the J call TRBJ1-2, with 9 bases lining up with TRBD1. The ends lost 5 bases at V and 2 bases at J; junction bases unmatched: 6. The CDR3 has 15 residues. Per germline, CDR1 MNHEY and CDR2 SVGAGI. The CDR3 bases are TGTGCCAGCAGTCGACAGGGACAGGGAAACTATGGCTACACCTTC. The encoded protein is CASSRQGQGNYGYTF.

This clone has a handful of counts. The chain uses TRBV4-1 and TRBJ2-5; TRBD1 agrees at 9 bases. The V segment lost 0 bases and the J segment 5 bases; nucleotides outside the gene matches: 7. Looked up from germline, CDR1 is MGHRA and CDR2 is YSYEKL. This CDR3 has 16 amino acids. CDR3 coding DNA: TGCGCCAGCAGCCAAGATCCGGGACAGGGTTTTGAGACCCAGTACTTC. Encoded protein: CASSQDPGQGFETQYF.

This rearrangement joins TRBV4-2 to TRBJ1-2; 8 bases match TRBD1. The V gene end was trimmed by 4 bases and the J gene end by 0 bases; junction bases not matched to a gene: 7. The CDR3 runs to 16 residues. Germline CDR1 LGHNA, CDR2 YNFKEQ. The CDR3 DNA sequence: TGTGCCAGCAGCCTCAGGGGGCTTCCATCTAACTATGGCTACACCTTC. Protein sequence: CASSLRGLPSNYGYTF.

The V gene is TRBV9, the J gene TRBJ2-1; 9 bases match TRBD2. Unmatched junction bases numbered 8, after V lost 4 bases and J lost 9 bases. In germline, CDR1 is SGDLS, CDR2 YYNGEE. This CDR3 has 14 residues. The CDR3 DNA reads as TGTGCCAGCAGCCCGGGACTAGCTACGGGTGAGCAGTTCTTC. Protein: CASSPGLATGEQFF.

The V and J genes are TRBV7-6 and TRBJ2-1; TRBD2 aligns across 11 bases. Per germline, CDR1 SGHVS and CDR2 FNYEAQ. The junction had 4 bases not matched to a gene; V was cut back by 2 bases and J by 7 bases. This CDR3 contains 15 residues. DNA of the CDR3: TGTGCCAGCAGCTTAAGGACTAGCGGGCCTAATGAGCAGTTCTTC. Amino acid sequence: CASSLRTSGPNEQFF.

The rearrangement uses TRBV7-6 and TRBJ2-7; 16 positions agree with TRBD2. CDR1 is SGHVS and CDR2 is FNYEAQ in the germline V gene. Trimming at V came to 5 bases and at J to 2 bases, leaving 9 bases not matched to a gene. CDR3 length equals 18 residues. CDR3 coding DNA: TGTGCCAGCAGCGGACCGGGACTAGCGGGGGGGGGAGCCTACGAGCAGTACTTC. Residues: CASSGPGLAGGGAYEQYF.

This sequence joins TRBV9 and TRBJ2-1; the match to TRBD2 covers 10 bases. Unmatched junction bases numbered 12, after V lost 3 bases and J lost 9 bases. The germline V gene encodes CDR1 SGDLS and CDR2 YYNGEE. The CDR3 covers 16 residues. The DNA for the CDR3 is TGTGCCAGCAGCGCTCACGGGCTAGCGGGAGATCCTGAGCAGTTCTTC. Translated: CASSAHGLAGDPEQFF.

This sequence joins TRBV11-2 and TRBJ2-1; 9 bases match TRBD2. V dropped 0 bases and J dropped 0; count of bases not matched to a gene: 6. CDR1 and CDR2 from the germline V gene are SGHAT and FQNNGV. CDR3 length equals 18 residues. CDR3 region: CASSLDGSGSFSYNEQFF. CDR3 sequence (DNA): TGTGCCAGCAGCTTAGATGGTAGCGGGAGTTTCTCCTACAATGAGCAGTTCTTC.

CDR3 in DNA: TGTGCCAGCAGCCTCGGGAGGGGGCGCACCGGGGAGCTGTTTTTT. Its translation is CASSLGRGRTGELFF. The chain recombines TRBV7-3 with TRBJ2-2, with D perhaps TRBD2 (8 bases). V was pared by 5 bases and J by 4 bases, with 14 bases between. Germline loops: CDR1 SGHTA, CDR2 FQGTGA. The length of the CDR3 is 15 residues.

The chain is built from TRBV7-9 and TRBJ2-2; tentative D call: TRBD1 (5 bases). This CDR3 has 15 residues. The V gene lost 7 bases and the J gene lost 1 base, with 13 bases spanning the gap. Germline-derived CDR1 and CDR2 are SEHNR and FQNEAQ (reference sequence). The CDR3 coding sequence is TGTGCCAGCACCAGAGCTGGACAGAACACCGGGGAGCTGTTTTTT. Translation gives CASTRAGQNTGELFF.